Listed below are T cell receptor beta chains from one sample, sequenced in a study of identical twins. TCRdb ran MiXCR on the 5' RACE reads and lists one entry per CDR3 protein. Altogether under 350,000 distinct CDR3 sequences are present, 8.5% to 9.5% being singletons, with the ten largest covering 5.5% to 9%. This sample was shared with a second study, whose subject was yellow fever vaccine responses in identical twins.

Specimen: CD8+ T cells sorted from blood. Source of these receptors: a young woman in good health. The CDR3 runs from the conserved cysteine through the conserved F or W. D genes are given only for firm matches. Part of the rows lack a size; the others show once, few, many or a class for expanded clones.

V gene	clone size	D gene	J gene	CDR3 protein	CDR3 DNA
TRBV15	many	.	TRBJ1-5	CATSRERTLGNQPQHF	TGTGCCACCAGCAGAGAAAGAACACTGGGGAATCAGCCCCAGCATTTT
TRBV7-9	.	.	TRBJ1-2	CASSTGTFYGYTF	TGTGCCAGCAGCACCGGGACATTTTATGGCTACACCTTC
TRBV6-1	many	.	TRBJ1-1	CASLPIDRTNTEAFF	TGTGCCAGCCTCCCCATCGACAGGACCAACACTGAAGCTTTCTTT
TRBV29-1	few	TRBD2	TRBJ2-7	CSVRLAGTYEQYF	TGCAGCGTTCGGCTAGCGGGAACCTACGAGCAGTACTTC
TRBV2	.	.	TRBJ2-7	CASRDKTAPGEQYF	TGTGCCAGCAGGGATAAAACGGCCCCCGGTGAGCAGTACTTC
TRBV9	many	TRBD1	TRBJ2-5	CASSVGLRTGIQETQYF	TGTGCCAGCAGCGTAGGGTTGAGGACAGGGATCCAAGAGACCCAGTACTTC
TRBV20-1	.	TRBD1	TRBJ2-2	CCARDLGQGIDTGELFF	TGCTGTGCTAGAGATCTAGGACAGGGAATCGACACCGGGGAGCTGTTTTTT
TRBV7-9	few	TRBD2	TRBJ2-5	CASSQLAGKETQYF	TGTGCCAGCAGCCAACTAGCGGGGAAAGAGACCCAGTACTTC
TRBV20-1	many	TRBD2	TRBJ2-1	CSARDLLAGVTGGGQFF	TGCAGTGCTAGAGATCTACTAGCGGGAGTAACTGGGGGGGGGCAGTTCTTC
TRBV5-1	many	TRBD2	TRBJ2-1	CASTVAGGRYNEQFF	TGCGCCAGCACCGTTGCGGGGGGCCGGTACAATGAGCAGTTCTTC
TRBV7-9	few	.	TRBJ2-7	CASSFIEGPYEQYF	TGTGCCAGCAGCTTCATAGAGGGCCCCTACGAGCAGTACTTC
TRBV25-1	.	.	TRBJ2-5	CASSESVYQETQYF	TGTGCCAGCAGTGAATCAGTGTACCAAGAGACCCAGTACTTC
TRBV18	.	.	TRBJ2-5	CASSPWRVEQETQYF	TGTGCCAGCTCACCATGGAGGGTTGAGCAAGAGACCCAGTACTTC
TRBV27	many	.	TRBJ2-2	CASSLSGLGTGELFF	TGTGCCAGCAGTTTATCAGGGTTGGGGACCGGGGAGCTGTTTTTT
TRBV20-1	many	.	TRBJ1-1	CSARDEGTEAFF	TGCAGTGCTAGAGACGAGGGTACTGAAGCTTTCTTT